Detailed here is one T cell receptor (beta chain). Its binding antigen is unknown. No base qualities exist here, and no much larger clone lies one base off it. The record originates from a study of blood T cell repertoires in COVID-19 (TCRdb year 2020). Concerning the study at large: Samples covering the acute and convalescent phases of COVID-19 were provided by collaborators in the United States, Italy and Spain. The prospective study material was composed of cDNA or gDNA derived from T cells, B-cell-depleted T cells, or PBMCs. A de-identified subject ID, COVID-19 status, age in years and sex were almost always included in the sample metadata. Samples were obtained from the ongoing ImmuneRACE study (first 160 participants) and from 1,200 or so subjects provided by 6 global collaborators. The repertoires were made available in a free public database intended to serve as a resource for research on the immune response to SARS-CoV-2. Subjects who had been exposed to COVID-19, were actively infected with it, or had recovered from it provided the deeply sampled blood TCRbeta repertoires that made up the dataset. HLA class I and class II types, where available, came from metadata supplied by the sample provider rather than from assay-based typing.

TCRbeta CDR3 regions were amplified from genomic DNA using the immunoSEQ Assay, a bias-controlled multiplex PCR. As for the authors' bioinformatics: Within the assay, amplification of reference gene primers was used to estimate how many nucleated cells each sample contained. To quantify the absolute abundance of each unique TCRbeta CDR3 rearrangement, sequence reads were collapsed and filtered. Productive Simpson clonality was computed per sample as the square root of Simpson's diversity index over productive rearrangements. As stored in TCRdb, this immuneACCESS dataset retains in-frame rearrangements with V and J assigned. A fraction of the clones does not appear; measured against another copy, unresolved V genes explain less than half of the discrepancy, and the remainder lacks a known reason. The D gene and trimming were derived from the DNA, and the V and J assignments and clone size from that table. This sample is represented by about 200,000 clones; approximately 80% of them were singletons. Of the sample, roughly 12% is held by the ten largest clones.

Summary of the overall study and its limitations: The quantity of clinical and demographic metadata differed by source and by participant and was supplied without curation.

A second Seattle source provided samples from volunteer blood donors who had recovered from COVID-19. Collaborating institutions collected whole blood in K2EDTA tubes following their own protocols. For TCRbeta analysis, collaborators shipped samples in one of three forms: frozen whole blood, isolated PBMCs, or DNA extracted from either of those sample types. Sequenced sample: peripheral blood. This sequence was found in a man in his forties or fifties who had recovered from COVID-19.

The CDR3 region: CASSSTVNEKLFF. The nucleotide sequence reads TGTGCCAGCAGTTCGACAGTTAATGAAAAACTGTTTTTT. The receptor chain draws on TRBV12-3 or TRBV12-4 and TRBJ1-4; the D region possibly corresponds to TRBD1 (5 bases align). The V and J ends are trimmed by 4 bases and 4 bases, leaving 7 bases between them. Spanning cysteine to phenylalanine, the CDR3 consists of 13 amino acids. Here the CDR3 DNA is all that survives: 39 bases in frame from base 1.